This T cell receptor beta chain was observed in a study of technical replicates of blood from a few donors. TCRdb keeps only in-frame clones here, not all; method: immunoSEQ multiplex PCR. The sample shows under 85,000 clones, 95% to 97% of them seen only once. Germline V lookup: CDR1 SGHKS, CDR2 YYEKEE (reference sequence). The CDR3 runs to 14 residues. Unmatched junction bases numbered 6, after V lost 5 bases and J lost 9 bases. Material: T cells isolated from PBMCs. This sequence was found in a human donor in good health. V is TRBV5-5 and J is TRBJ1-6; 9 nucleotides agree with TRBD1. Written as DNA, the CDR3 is TGTGCCAGCAGGTTAATGGACAGGGGTTCACCCCTCCACTTT. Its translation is CASRLMDRGSPLHF.